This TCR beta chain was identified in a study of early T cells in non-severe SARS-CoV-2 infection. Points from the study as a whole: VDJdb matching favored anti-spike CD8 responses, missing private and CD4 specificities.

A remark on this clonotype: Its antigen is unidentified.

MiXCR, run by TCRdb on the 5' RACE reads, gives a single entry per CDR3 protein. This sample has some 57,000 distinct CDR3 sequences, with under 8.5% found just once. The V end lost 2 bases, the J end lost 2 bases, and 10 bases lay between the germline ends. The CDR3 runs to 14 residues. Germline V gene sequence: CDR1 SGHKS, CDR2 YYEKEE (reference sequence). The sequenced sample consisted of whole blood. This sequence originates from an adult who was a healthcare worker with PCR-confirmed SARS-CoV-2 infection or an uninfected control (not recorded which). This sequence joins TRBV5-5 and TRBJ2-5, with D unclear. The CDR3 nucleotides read TGTGCCAGCAGCTTTAGGTGGGCGCAAGAGACCCAGTACTTC. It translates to CASSFRWAQETQYF. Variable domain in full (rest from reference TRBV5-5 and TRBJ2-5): DAGVTQSPTHLIKTRGQQVTLRCSPISGHKSVSWYQQVLGQGPQFIFQYYEKEERGRGNFPDRFSARQFPNYSSELNVNALLLGDSALYLCASSFRWAQETQYFGPGTRLLVL.